One sample yielded the 16 T cell receptor beta chains listed below, sequenced in a study of blood T cell repertoires in COVID-19. This table comes from immunoSEQ multiplex PCR, and its TCRdb copy is limited to in-frame clones, with some not included. This sample has 35,000 to 45,000 clones; approximately 78% occur once, and the top ten carry 16%. Sequenced sample: peripheral blood. The receptors were gathered from a man aged 65-85 years with acute or convalescent COVID-19.

CDR3 DNA sequence: TGTGCCAGCAGTGATTTAGGGTTGGGAGCCTACGAGCAGTACTTC. Residues: CASSDLGLGAYEQYF. The chain combines TRBV6-1 with TRBJ2-7, with D maybe TRBD2 (5 bases). The CDR3 contains 15 residues. Germline CDR1 reads MNHNS; CDR2 reads SASEGT. V lost 3 bases and J lost 2, with 14 bases in between.

V usage is TRBV30 and J usage is TRBJ1-2; a weak D match, TRBD1 (6 bases). V was clipped by 8 bases and J by 4 bases, with 17 bases between them. Germline-derived CDR1 and CDR2 are GTSNPN and SVGIG (reference sequence). This CDR3 is built from 13 residues. The chain's CDR3 is CARMQGQFYGYTF. CDR3 DNA sequence: TGTGCCCGAATGCAAGGACAGTTCTATGGCTACACCTTC.

CDR3 amino acids: CASSQDVPGGYTF. In DNA form, the CDR3 reads TGTGCCAGCAGCCAAGACGTTCCGGGTGGCTACACCTTC. This chain connects TRBV4-2 to TRBJ1-2; D unclear. CDR1 LGHNA and CDR2 YNFKEQ come from the germline V gene. Trimming cost V 0 bases and J 7 bases, with 9 bases left between them. The CDR3 is 13 amino acids.

The chain employs TRBV5-1 and TRBJ1-5; the D is unclear. The V gene lost 4 bases and the J gene lost 1 base, with 12 bases spanning the gap. CDR1 and CDR2 (germline): SGHRS, YFSETQ. The CDR3 is 15 amino acids. The CDR3 reads CASSPTGASNQPQHF. DNA for the CDR3: TGCGCCAGCAGCCCCACCGGTGCCAGCAATCAGCCCCAGCATTTT.

The V and J genes are TRBV5-1 and TRBJ1-3; D unclear. The CDR3 has 19 residues. Trimming left V 4 bases short and J 2 bases short, with 25 bases between. Germline CDR1 is SGHRS and CDR2 is YFSETQ. CDR3 nucleotides: TGCGCCAGCAGCCTGACGGCAGACAAGTCCCACCTCACTGGAAACACCATATATTTT. Its translation: CASSLTADKSHLTGNTIYF.

J is TRBJ1-2 and V is TRBV18, with 11 bases that match TRBD1. This CDR3 spans 15 amino acids. Germline values: CDR1 KGHSH, CDR2 LQKENI. Trimming cost V 2 bases and J 5 bases; bases outside gene matches: 4. CDR3 DNA sequence: TGTGCCAGCTCACCAACCGGGACAGGGGGTTATGGCTACACCTTC. Translated, it gives CASSPTGTGGYGYTF.

The chain joins TRBV7-9 to TRBJ1-1; 11 bases line up with TRBD1. V lost 3 bases and J lost 4; bases outside the gene matches: 4. Germline CDR1 reads SEHNR; CDR2 reads FQNEAQ (reference sequence). The CDR3 runs 15 residues. The CDR3 nucleotides read TGTGCCAGCAGCTTCTTCGGGACAGGGGGCACTGAAGCTTTCTTT. This codes for CASSFFGTGGTEAFF.

The chain combines TRBV30 with TRBJ1-2; 8 bases align to TRBD1. Germline CDR1 and CDR2: GTSNPN and SVGIG (reference sequence). V gave up 1 base and J gave up 4 bases; unmatched junction bases: 8. The CDR3 runs 15 residues. This CDR3 reads CAWSAQTGATYGYTF. The CDR3 DNA sequence: TGTGCCTGGAGTGCCCAGACAGGGGCGACCTATGGCTACACCTTC.

This chain connects TRBV19 to TRBJ1-4, with a weak D call TRBD1 (6 bases). The ends were cut back, 3 bases at V and 5 bases at J, with 13 bases in the middle. Germline V CDR1 and CDR2: LNHDA, SQIVND (reference sequence). The CDR3 has 15 amino acids. DNA of the CDR3: TGTGCCAGTAGTATCTCGACAGGAAAAAATGAAAAACTGTTTTTT. This translates into CASSISTGKNEKLFF.

The CDR3 here is CASSFRQGQETQYF. The DNA for the CDR3 is TGTGCCAGCAGTTTTAGACAGGGCCAAGAGACCCAGTACTTC. The chain couples TRBV27 to TRBJ2-5; TRBD1 aligns across 7 bases. The trim removed 3 bases at V and 1 base at J, leaving 2 bases unmatched. The CDR3 loop spans 14 amino acids. Germline V gives CDR1 MNHEY, CDR2 SMNVEV (reference sequence).

This clone showed up just once. J is TRBJ2-3 and V is TRBV7-6; D may be TRBD1 (5 bases). V was cut by 0 bases and J by 0 bases, with 7 bases left in between. Germline V gives CDR1 SGHVS, CDR2 FNYEAQ. This CDR3 is 15 amino acids long. For the CDR3, the DNA is TGTGCCAGCAGCTTAGCTGGGGCGAGCACAGATACGCAGTATTTT. The encoded protein is CASSLAGASTDTQYF.

V usage is TRBV5-1 and J usage is TRBJ2-7; 10 nucleotides match TRBD1. Per the germline V gene, CDR1 is SGHRS and CDR2 is YFSETQ. CDR3 length: 14 amino acids. V shed 0 bases, J shed 4 bases, and the junction held 1 base outside the gene matches. The CDR3 spells CASSLGTGGYEQYF. In DNA, the CDR3 is TGCGCCAGCAGCTTGGGGACAGGGGGATACGAGCAGTACTTC.

The chain employs TRBV6-4 and TRBJ2-7, with 8 bases identical to TRBD2. The V gene's germline CDR1 is MRHNA and CDR2 SNTAGT. CDR3 length: 23 amino acids. With 2 bases clipped from V and 6 bases from J, the junction kept 33 bases outside the gene matches. The CDR3, as DNA: TGTGCCAGCAGTGACAATCCCCGGCAGGGTCGTAAGTTAATCAGCGGGAGTTATTTCGAGCAGTACTTC. Translating gives CASSDNPRQGRKLISGSYFEQYF.

This chain links TRBV6-2 or TRBV6-3 with TRBJ1-5, with D perhaps matching TRBD1 (6 bases). The V gene lost 3 bases and the J gene lost 2 bases, with 20 bases spanning the gap. Germline lookup yields CDR1 MNHEY and CDR2 SVGEGT. This CDR3 has 18 amino acids. This CDR3 is CASSYYLGAGSGNQPQHF. DNA for the CDR3: TGTGCCAGCAGTTATTATTTGGGGGCGGGTAGCGGCAATCAGCCCCAGCATTTT.

This clone is a singleton in its sample. This chain connects TRBV7-9 to TRBJ2-2, with D possibly matching TRBD2 (6 bases). The CDR3 is 16 amino acids. The germline gives CDR1 SEHNR, CDR2 FQNEAQ (reference sequence). Trimming took off 4 bases at V and 4 bases at J, with 16 bases between the two ends. CDR3 nucleotides: TGTGCCAGCAGCTCCGGCGGGCGGGGTCCCACCGGGGAGCTGTTTTTT. Residues: CASSSGGRGPTGELFF.

This sequence joins TRBV11-2 and TRBJ2-5; 7 nucleotides match TRBD2. Germline loops: CDR1 SGHAT, CDR2 FQNNGV. CDR3 length: 15 residues. V was pared by 5 bases and J by 0 bases, with 6 bases of the junction left unmatched. In nucleotides, the CDR3 is TGTGCCAGCAGCGCACTACTAGCGAACCAAGAGACCCAGTACTTC. It yields the protein CASSALLANQETQYF.